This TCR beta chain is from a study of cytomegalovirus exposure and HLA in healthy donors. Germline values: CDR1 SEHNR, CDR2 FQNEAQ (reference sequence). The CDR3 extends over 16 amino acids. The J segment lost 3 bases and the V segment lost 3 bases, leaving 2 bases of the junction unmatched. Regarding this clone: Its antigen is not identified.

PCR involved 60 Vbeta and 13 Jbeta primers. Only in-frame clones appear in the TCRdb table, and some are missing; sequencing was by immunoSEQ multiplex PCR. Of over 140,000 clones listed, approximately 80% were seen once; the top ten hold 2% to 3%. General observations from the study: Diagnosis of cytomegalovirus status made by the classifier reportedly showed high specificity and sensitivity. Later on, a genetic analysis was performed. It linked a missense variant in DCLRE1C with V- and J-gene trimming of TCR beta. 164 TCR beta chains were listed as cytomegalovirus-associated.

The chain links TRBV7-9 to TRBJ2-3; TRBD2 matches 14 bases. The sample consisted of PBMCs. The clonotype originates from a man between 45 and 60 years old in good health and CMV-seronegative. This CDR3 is CASSLGLAGATDTQYF. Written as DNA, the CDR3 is TGTGCCAGCAGCTTGGGACTAGCGGGAGCAACAGATACGCAGTATTTT.